This T cell receptor (beta chain) was sequenced for a study of neurological immune-mediated disorders. TCRdb independently ran MiXCR on the 5' RACE reads; one entry per CDR3 protein. Of tens of thousands of distinct CDR3 sequences listed, just over 2.5% were seen once; the top ten hold over 0.95%. In its sample, this clonotype was seen many times. The CDR3 contains 16 residues. Germline CDR1 is LNHNV and CDR2 is YYDKDF (reference sequence). Trimming cost V 0 bases and J 3 bases, with 15 bases left between them. The rearrangement joins TRBV15 to TRBJ2-7; D assignment may be TRBD1 or TRBD2 (6 bases each). What was sequenced was PBMCs. The TCR sequence derives from a woman aged 25 to 39 with multiple sclerosis. The CDR3 loop is CATSRDRGQAGYEQYF. The CDR3 nucleotides read TGTGCCACCAGCAGAGATCGGGGGCAGGCCGGCTACGAGCAGTACTTC.